This T cell receptor beta chain was recorded in a study of blood T cell repertoires in COVID-19. Trimming pared 5 bases from V and 1 base from J, leaving 8 bases between. The CDR3 contains 13 residues. The germline gives CDR1 SGHDN, CDR2 FVKESK. Sequencing used immunoSEQ multiplex PCR; TCRdb keeps in-frame clones, though not all of them. Among 140,000 to 150,000 clones, 70% to 90% were seen once, and the ten largest hold 8%. A remark on this clone: This sample also contains other DNA sequences that code for the same CDR3.

The source material was peripheral blood. This TCR derives from a woman aged 60-75 years with COVID-19, enrolled during active disease. This rearrangement joins TRBV14 to TRBJ2-5, with D perhaps matching TRBD1 (5 bases). CDR3 in DNA: TGTGCCAGCAGCTGGACAAGCCAAGAGACCCAGTACTTC. As protein: CASSWTSQETQYF.